This T cell receptor beta chain was identified during a study of shared clonotypes between healthy human individuals. CDR3 length: 11 amino acids. Germline CDR1 and CDR2: DFQATT and SNEGSKA (reference sequence). V shed 2 bases and J shed 8 bases, with 8 bases lying between them. Regarding this clone: Its antigen is currently unknown.

General study results and limits: How much donors shared clonotypes was expected to be affected by sequencing depth. What naive subsets generally showed was a larger estimated richness than memory subsets showed.

Template for every sorted-subset replicate PCR totaled 200 to 250 ng DNA, tens of thousands of T cell genomes. Profiled with immunoSEQ multiplex PCR; TCRdb holds only in-frame clones, not every one. The sample carries roughly 2.2 million clones, 85% to 95% recorded once. The TCR was taken from a young man in good health. Some clones in this sample may be carry-over from other donors' samples. The V and J genes are TRBV20-1 and TRBJ2-3; tentative D call: TRBD2 (5 bases). Sequencing was carried out using naive CD4+ T cells from PBMCs. The subset: CD45RA+ positively selected. In DNA form, the CDR3 reads TGCAGTGCTAGAAACAGCGGTACGCAGTATTTT. It translates to CSARNSGTQYF.